The 29 T cell receptor beta chains below all came from one sample that was sequenced in a study of T cell responses to AZD1222 COVID-19 vaccine. Assay: immunoSEQ multiplex PCR; the TCRdb copy retains only in-frame clones and omits some. The data hold 150,000 or so clones, with roughly 90% observed a single time. The sequencing here drew on peripheral blood, taken on day 0 of AZD1222 vaccination. These receptor sequences come from an adult in good health.

V is TRBV7-6 and J is TRBJ2-5, with D perhaps matching TRBD2 (6 bases). The germline V and J ends were trimmed by 2 bases and 1 base, with 17 bases remaining between them. The CDR3 length is 17 residues. Per the germline V gene, CDR1 is SGHVS and CDR2 is FNYEAQ. This chain's CDR3 is CASSLRLGQGLQETQYF. In DNA form, the CDR3 reads TGTGCCAGCAGCTTACGGCTTGGTCAGGGACTCCAAGAGACCCAGTACTTC.

The chain recombines TRBV30 with TRBJ1-1; possibly TRBD1 for D (5 bases). Trimming took off 4 bases at V and 11 bases at J, with 20 bases between the two ends. Germline values: CDR1 GTSNPN, CDR2 SVGIG (reference sequence). This CDR3 has 13 amino acids. CDR3 residues: CAWTLQGIGGAFF. The CDR3 bases are TGTGCCTGGACCCTCCAGGGCATTGGAGGGGCTTTCTTT.

This chain links TRBV7-9 with TRBJ2-4; 15 bases agree with TRBD2. V gave up 6 bases and J gave up 1 base; unmatched junction bases: 7. The CDR3 length is 18 residues. Germline assignment: CDR1 SEHNR and CDR2 FQNEAQ (reference sequence). CDR3 residues: CASSFGLAGGPAKNIQYF. Written as DNA, the CDR3 is TGTGCCAGCAGTTTCGGACTAGCGGGAGGGCCTGCCAAAAACATTCAGTACTTC.

This clone turned up a few times. V is TRBV6-5 and J is TRBJ2-5; tentatively, D is TRBD1 or TRBD2 (6 bases each). The CDR3 extends over 13 amino acids. Between the trimmed V and J ends, which lost 2 bases and 5 bases, there was a span of 9 bases. CDR1 is MNHEY, CDR2 SVGAGI, per germline. In DNA, the CDR3 is TGTGCCAGCAGTTACGGGGGGCGGGAGACCCAGTACTTC. This encodes CASSYGGRETQYF.

This chain joins TRBV19 and TRBJ1-2, with 9 bases that match TRBD1. The junction had 8 bases not matched to a gene; V was cut back by 6 bases and J by 3 bases. Germline CDR1 is LNHDA and CDR2 is SQIVND (reference sequence). The CDR3 spans 15 residues. The CDR3 here is CASSDPGQGDYGYTF. CDR3 bases: TGTGCCAGTAGCGACCCGGGACAGGGAGACTATGGCTACACCTTC.

V gene TRBV4-3 combines with J gene TRBJ2-7; 8 bases agree with TRBD1. Germline V gene data show CDR1 as LGHNA and CDR2 as YSLEER. J gave up 5 bases and V 1 base, and 7 bases lay outside the gene matches. The CDR3 spans 15 residues. The CDR3 sequence is CASSQATGGPDEQYF. DNA of the CDR3: TGCGCCAGCAGCCAAGCCACAGGGGGTCCCGACGAGCAGTACTTC.

The rearrangement uses TRBV6-5 and TRBJ1-4; tentative D call: TRBD1 (5 bases). CDR3 length: 14 amino acids. V was pared by 2 bases and J by 4 bases, with 8 bases between. Germline assignment: CDR1 MNHEY and CDR2 SVGAGI. The CDR3 region has the DNA TGTGCCAGCAGTTACCGGACAAATAATGAAAAACTGTTTTTT. Translation: CASSYRTNNEKLFF.

The chain employs TRBV4-2 and TRBJ1-3, with D unclear. Looked up from germline, CDR1 is LGHNA and CDR2 is YNFKEQ. V lost 4 bases, J lost 0 bases, and 7 bases lay in between. This CDR3 is 14 amino acids long. DNA for the CDR3: TGTGCCAGCAGCCCGCGGAGCTCTGGAAACACCATATATTTT. Amino acid sequence: CASSPRSSGNTIYF.

This clone was recorded once. The chain joins TRBV7-2 to TRBJ2-1; either TRBD1 or TRBD2 may fit D (5 bases each). Germline CDR1 is SGHTA and CDR2 is FQGNSA. This CDR3 contains 16 residues. The V gene lost 4 bases and the J gene lost 4 bases, with 17 bases spanning the gap. The CDR3 loop is CASSSRGGGIYNEQFF. The DNA for the CDR3 is TGTGCCAGCAGCTCGAGAGGTGGGGGAATATACAATGAGCAGTTCTTC.

This sequence joins TRBV20-1 and TRBJ2-1; no clear D gene. This CDR3 has 11 amino acids. Germline V gives CDR1 DFQATT, CDR2 SNEGSKA (reference sequence). V shed 1 base and J shed 8 bases, with 6 bases lying between them. The CDR3, as DNA: TGCAGTGCTAGAGTTGACGATGAGCAGTTCTTC. This translates into CSARVDDEQFF.

This chain connects TRBV7-9 to TRBJ2-7; TRBD1 agrees at 9 bases. The germline CDR1 and CDR2 sequences are SEHNR and FQNEAQ (reference sequence). The CDR3 runs 15 residues. V gave up 5 bases and J gave up 2 bases; unmatched junction bases: 7. The CDR3 is CASSPGTGKTYEQYF. The CDR3 DNA is TGTGCCAGCAGCCCGGGGACAGGGAAAACCTACGAGCAGTACTTC.

The CDR3 nucleotides are TGTGCCAGCAGTTACTCTAGCGGGGGGCCCTACGAGCAGTACTTC. Amino acid sequence: CASSYSSGGPYEQYF. The chain recombines TRBV6-5 with TRBJ2-7, with TRBD2 matching over 10 bases. The CDR3 sequence is 15 residues long. Looked up from germline, CDR1 is MNHEY and CDR2 is SVGAGI. Trimming removed 0 bases from V and 2 bases from J; junction bases left unmatched: 1.

The chain combines TRBV28 with TRBJ2-7; the match to TRBD2 covers 10 bases. This CDR3 has 15 amino acids. V shed 3 bases, J shed 3 bases, and the junction held 5 bases outside the gene matches. Germline V gene lookup returns CDR1 MDHEN and CDR2 SYDVKM. CDR3 amino acids: CASSFLGTSDYEQYF. The CDR3 bases are TGTGCCAGCAGTTTTCTCGGGACTAGCGACTACGAGCAGTACTTC.

This clone was recorded a few times. The CDR3 loop reads CAWTRSGAEAFF. In DNA, the CDR3 is TGTGCCTGGACCCGCTCCGGGGCTGAAGCTTTCTTT. The chain is built from TRBV30 and TRBJ1-1; unclear D gene. Trimming stripped 4 bases from V and 6 bases from J, with 12 bases between. This CDR3 is built from 12 residues. Germline V gene sequence: CDR1 GTSNPN, CDR2 SVGIG (reference sequence).

This clone showed up just once. The rearrangement links TRBV10-3 to TRBJ2-1; D not resolved. Trimming took off 0 bases at V and 8 bases at J, with 8 bases between the two ends. The CDR3 consists of 13 residues. Germline CDR1 ENHRY, CDR2 SYGVKD. DNA for the CDR3: TGTGCCATCAGTGAGTCGAACAGCGATGAGCAGTTCTTC. This encodes CAISESNSDEQFF.

The chain links TRBV5-8 to TRBJ1-1; D call uncertain. Trimming removed 5 bases from V and 8 bases from J, with 7 bases in between. The CDR3 spans 10 residues. The germline CDR1 and CDR2 sequences are SGHTS and YDEGEE. The CDR3 sequence is CASRLPEAFF. CDR3 nucleotides: TGTGCCAGCAGATTACCGGAAGCTTTCTTT.

The chain employs TRBV5-6 and TRBJ2-7, with 9 nucleotides matching TRBD2. Germline V lookup: CDR1 SGHDT, CDR2 YYEEEE. The CDR3 loop spans 12 amino acids. The ends lost 1 base at V and 13 bases at J; junction bases unmatched: 6. CDR3 coding DNA: TGTGCCAGCAGCTTGTTGGCGGGAGGGTCATACTTC. Translation gives CASSLLAGGSYF.

The chain combines TRBV6-5 with TRBJ1-3; tentatively, D is TRBD1 (5 bases). Germline values: CDR1 MNHEY, CDR2 SVGAGI. The CDR3 has 15 residues. Trimming cost V 8 bases and J 0 bases, with 14 bases left between them. The CDR3 sequence: CASSLDTFSGNTIYF. The CDR3 nucleotides are TGTGCCAGCTCCCTGGACACCTTCTCTGGAAACACCATATATTTT.

The gene calls are TRBV7-9 and TRBJ2-5, with D perhaps matching TRBD1 (6 bases). Germline V gene lookup returns CDR1 SEHNR and CDR2 FQNEAQ (reference sequence). V lost 1 base and J lost 4, with 13 bases in between. The CDR3 is made up of 15 amino acids. The CDR3 sequence is CASSLGSGDGETQYF. The CDR3 coding sequence is TGTGCCAGCAGCTTAGGTTCAGGGGACGGAGAGACCCAGTACTTC. The variable domain in full, with the rest retrieved from reference TRBV7-9 and TRBJ2-5, is DTGVSQNPRHKITKRGQNVTFRCDPISEHNRLYWYRQTLGQGPEFLTYFQNEAQLEKSRLLSDRFSAERPKGSFSTLEIQRTEQGDSAMYLCASSLGSGDGETQYFGPGTRLLVL.

The J gene is TRBJ2-7, the V gene TRBV21-1; TRBD1, the D gene given by the table, was not confirmed from the DNA. TRBV21-1 is classified as a pseudogene. CDR3 length equals 16 residues. The CDR3 reads CASSKGARTDNYEQYF. The CDR3 DNA is TGTGCCAGCAGCAAAGGGGCCCGGACAGATAACTACGAGCAGTACTTC.

The chain is built from TRBV5-4 and TRBJ1-1; D is undetermined. The CDR3 is made up of 13 amino acids. Germline V gene sequence: CDR1 SGHNT, CDR2 YYREEE (reference sequence). V lost 2 bases and J 3 bases, leaving 8 bases between the germline ends. The CDR3 DNA reads as TGTGCCAGCAGCTTTTTCTTGGACACTGAAGCTTTCTTT. Translated: CASSFFLDTEAFF.

In DNA, the CDR3 is TGTGCCAGCAGTTACGGGATGGGAGATCAGCCCCAGCATTTT. Amino acids: CASSYGMGDQPQHF. The chain joins TRBV6-2 or TRBV6-3 to TRBJ1-5; D remains unclear. CDR3 length: 14 residues. Trimming removed 2 bases from V and 5 bases from J, with 10 bases in between. CDR1 MNHEY and CDR2 SVGEGT come from the germline V gene.

J is TRBJ2-1 and V is TRBV7-9, with a tentative D call TRBD1 (6 bases). Germline V gives CDR1 SEHNR, CDR2 FQNEAQ (reference sequence). Trimming removed 5 bases at V and 1 base at J, with 15 bases between. This CDR3 has 16 residues. The chain's CDR3 is CASSPTGTPSYNEQFF. CDR3 nucleotide sequence: TGTGCCAGCAGCCCTACCGGGACACCTTCCTACAATGAGCAGTTCTTC.

The chain links TRBV2 to TRBJ1-5; D call uncertain. The germline CDR1 and CDR2 sequences are SNHLY and FYNNEI. Trimming removed 2 bases at V and 0 bases at J, with 17 bases between. The CDR3 totals 18 residues. In DNA form, the CDR3 reads TGTGCCAGCAGTGAAACGACGGACCCAGGAGATAGCAATCAGCCCCAGCATTTT. Translation gives CASSETTDPGDSNQPQHF.

The rearrangement uses TRBV29-1 and TRBJ2-7; D not certain. The CDR3 has 12 amino acids. The germline V gene has CDR1 SQVTM and CDR2 ANQGSEA. V shed 3 bases and J shed 0 bases, with 6 bases lying between them. CDR3 bases: TGCAGCGTTGAGCGGAGCTCCTACGAGCAGTACTTC. Translated: CSVERSSYEQYF.

The chain combines TRBV15 with TRBJ2-5, with 10 bases aligning to TRBD2. The CDR3 consists of 16 residues. After removal of 1 base from V and 8 bases from J, the junction contained 10 bases not matched to a gene. Germline loops: CDR1 LNHNV, CDR2 YYDKDF (reference sequence). The DNA for the CDR3 is TGTGCCACCAGCAGAGGGCTAGCGGGGGCCACAAGCACCCAGTACTTC. Amino acids: CATSRGLAGATSTQYF.

Only a few counts were recorded for this clone. The chain links TRBV7-7 to TRBJ2-3, with 10 nucleotides matching TRBD2. This CDR3 is 15 amino acids long. From germline, CDR1 is SSHAT and CDR2 FNYEAQ (reference sequence). The V segment lost 5 bases and the J segment 3 bases; nucleotides outside the gene matches: 5. CDR3 nucleotide sequence: TGTGCCAGCAGCCCGAGCGGGGGGGTGACAGATACGCAGTATTTT. Translation: CASSPSGGVTDTQYF.

The gene calls are TRBV6-2 or TRBV6-3 and TRBJ2-3; D possibly uses TRBD1 or TRBD2 (5 bases each). V lost 4 bases to trimming and J lost 6 bases, with 17 bases between them. Germline V lookup: CDR1 MNHEY, CDR2 SVGEGT. This CDR3 comprises 15 residues. The CDR3 DNA reads as TGTGCCAGCAGTTGGGGGAACGAAGCGTTTGATACGCAGTATTTT. Translation gives CASSWGNEAFDTQYF.

This chain joins TRBV30 and TRBJ2-3; the D is unclear. Germline lookup yields CDR1 GTSNPN and CDR2 SVGIG (reference sequence). Trimming stripped 0 bases from V and 7 bases from J, with 11 bases between. The length of the CDR3 is 13 residues. Here the CDR3 DNA reads TGTGCCTGGAGTGTAGGCCATGACAATACGCAGTATTTT. Its translation is CAWSVGHDNTQYF.